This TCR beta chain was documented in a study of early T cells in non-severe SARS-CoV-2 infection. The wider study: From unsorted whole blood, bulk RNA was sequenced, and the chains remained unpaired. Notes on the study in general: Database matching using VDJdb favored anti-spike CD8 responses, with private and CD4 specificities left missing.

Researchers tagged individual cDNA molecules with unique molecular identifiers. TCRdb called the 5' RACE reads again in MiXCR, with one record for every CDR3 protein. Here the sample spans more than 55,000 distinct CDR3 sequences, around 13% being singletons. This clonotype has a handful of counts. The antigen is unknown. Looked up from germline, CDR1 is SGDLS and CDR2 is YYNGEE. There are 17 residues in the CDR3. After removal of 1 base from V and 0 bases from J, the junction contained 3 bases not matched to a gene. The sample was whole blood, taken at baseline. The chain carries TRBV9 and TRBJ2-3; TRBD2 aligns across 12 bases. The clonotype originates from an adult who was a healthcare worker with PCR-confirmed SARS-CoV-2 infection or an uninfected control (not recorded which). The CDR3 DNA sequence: TGTGCCAGCAGCGTAAGGGGGACTAGCGGGAGCACAGATACGCAGTATTTT. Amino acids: CASSVRGTSGSTDTQYF.